These 15 T cell receptor beta chains originate from one sample sequenced in a study of blood T cell repertoires in COVID-19. Using immunoSEQ multiplex PCR, the repertoire was profiled, and TCRdb retains in-frame clones only, with some absent. The sample lists some 110,000 clones; around 86% were seen once. The sample comprised peripheral blood. The receptor set was obtained from a middle-aged man with acute or convalescent COVID-19.

The J gene is TRBJ1-1, the V gene TRBV11-2; D possibly corresponds to TRBD1 (6 bases). V was cut by 5 bases and J by 0 bases, with 16 bases left in between. The CDR3 loop spans 16 amino acids. The germline V gene encodes CDR1 SGHAT and CDR2 FQNNGV. The CDR3 region is CASSKELQGLNTEAFF. The DNA of the CDR3 is TGTGCCAGCAGCAAAGAGCTCCAGGGGTTGAACACTGAAGCTTTCTTT.

The chain combines TRBV11-2 with TRBJ2-1; 11 bases line up with TRBD2. V gave up 1 base and J gave up 7 bases; unmatched junction bases: 6. The germline V gene has CDR1 SGHAT and CDR2 FQNNGV. The CDR3 loop spans 16 amino acids. Here the CDR3 reads CASSLGLSGRGNEQFF. The CDR3 bases are TGTGCCAGCAGCTTAGGGCTTAGCGGGAGGGGAAATGAGCAGTTCTTC.

The chain employs TRBV11-2 and TRBJ1-1, with D maybe TRBD1 (6 bases). The V gene lost 5 bases and the J gene lost 1 base, with 17 bases spanning the gap. Germline-derived CDR1 and CDR2 are SGHAT and FQNNGV. The CDR3 has 16 amino acids. The CDR3 protein is CASSQTGGIPNTEAFF. In DNA form, the CDR3 reads TGTGCCAGCAGCCAGACAGGTGGGATCCCGAACACTGAAGCTTTCTTT.

This clone was detected only once. This sequence joins TRBV6-5 and TRBJ2-7; the D is unclear. Between the trimmed V and J ends, which lost 0 bases and 6 bases, there was a span of 9 bases. In germline, CDR1 is MNHEY, CDR2 SVGAGI. There are 13 residues in the CDR3. CDR3 sequence (DNA): TGTGCCAGCAGTTACTCTCCCGGTCCCGAGCAGTACTTC. Translated: CASSYSPGPEQYF.

The chain couples TRBV2 to TRBJ2-5; 7 positions agree with TRBD1. V was pared by 8 bases and J by 9 bases, with 15 bases of the junction left unmatched. CDR3 length equals 14 residues. Germline CDR1 SNHLY, CDR2 FYNNEI. The CDR3 nucleotides read TGTGCCAGCGGAAAGGGACAGACTACCGGGGCCCAGTACTTC. Translated, it gives CASGKGQTTGAQYF.

The CDR3 spells CASSTNQETQYF. The DNA of the CDR3 is TGTGCCAGCTCAACTAACCAAGAGACCCAGTACTTC. V usage is TRBV18 and J usage is TRBJ2-5; D not resolved. The germline gives CDR1 KGHSH, CDR2 LQKENI. Trimming took 5 bases from V and 0 from J, leaving 4 bases between them. The CDR3 sequence is 12 residues long.

The rearrangement joins TRBV7-8 to TRBJ2-7; D possibly corresponds to TRBD1 (6 bases). The germline V and J ends were trimmed by 1 base and 1 base, with 14 bases remaining between them. The germline gives CDR1 SGHVS, CDR2 FQNEAQ. This CDR3 region has 16 residues. The CDR3 reads CASSLDPGALSYEQYF. The CDR3 DNA reads as TGTGCCAGCAGCTTAGATCCAGGGGCCCTTTCCTACGAGCAGTACTTC.

CDR3 in amino acids: CASSLVGSSYNEQFF. As DNA, the CDR3 is TGTGCCAGCAGCTTAGTTGGGAGCTCCTACAATGAGCAGTTCTTC. The genes are TRBV7-6 and TRBJ2-1; perhaps TRBD2 as D (5 bases). V lost 1 base and J lost 0, with 7 bases in between. CDR3 length: 15 residues. Germline CDR1 and CDR2: SGHVS and FNYEAQ.

The CDR3 DNA follows: TGCGCCAGCAGCCAAGTATACTCGGGTTCGGTCTACGAGCAGTACTTC. Amino acids: CASSQVYSGSVYEQYF. V is TRBV4-1 and J is TRBJ2-7; no clear D. This CDR3 has 16 amino acids. Trimming shortened V by 1 base and J by 3 bases, and 16 bases separated the two germline ends. Looked up from germline, CDR1 is MGHRA and CDR2 is YSYEKL.

This clone has just one count. This chain links TRBV7-8 with TRBJ1-5, with D possibly being TRBD1 (5 bases). Trimming shortened V by 5 bases and J by 5 bases, and 19 bases separated the two germline ends. CDR1 is SGHVS, CDR2 FQNEAQ, per germline. The CDR3 runs 16 residues. CDR3 nucleotide sequence: TGTGCCAGCAGCCCCATAAGGGTCAGGGCTCATCAGCCCCAGCATTTT. This sequence encodes CASSPIRVRAHQPQHF. Using reference TRBV7-8 and TRBJ1-5 for the parts outside the CDR3, the full variable domain is GAGVSQSPRYKVAKRGQDVALRCDPISGHVSLFWYQQALGQGPEFLTYFQNEAQLDKSGLPSDRFFAERPEGSVSTLKIQRTQQEDSAVYLCASSPIRVRAHQPQHFGDGTRLSIL.

This rearrangement joins TRBV4-3 to TRBJ1-2; possibly TRBD1 for D (5 bases). The CDR3 has 15 residues. Germline values: CDR1 LGHNA, CDR2 YSLEER. Trimming left V 1 base short and J 2 bases short, with 11 bases between. The CDR3 loop is CASSQGFRENYGYTF. The CDR3 DNA reads as TGCGCCAGCAGCCAAGGATTCAGGGAAAACTATGGCTACACCTTC.

This clone occurred once. This sequence joins TRBV9 and TRBJ2-5, with 10 positions matching TRBD2. CDR3 length: 14 residues. V was pared by 1 base and J by 5 bases, with 2 bases of the junction left unmatched. Germline V lookup: CDR1 SGDLS, CDR2 YYNGEE. The CDR3 nucleotides read TGTGCCAGCAGCGTAAGCGGGGGGGCTGAGACCCAGTACTTC. This encodes CASSVSGGAETQYF.

In this sample, this clone turned up once. The chain joins TRBV20-1 to TRBJ2-7, with D tentatively TRBD2 (5 bases). Germline CDR1 is DFQATT and CDR2 is SNEGSKA (reference sequence). Between the trimmed V and J ends, which lost 3 bases and 5 bases, there was a span of 8 bases. The CDR3 totals 11 residues. The CDR3 DNA sequence: TGCAGTGCTAGTTTCGGGGACGAGCAGTACTTC. Protein product: CSASFGDEQYF.

The chain recombines TRBV12-5 with TRBJ2-1; 8 positions agree with TRBD1. Germline V CDR1 and CDR2: LGHNT, FRNRAP. CDR3 length: 16 residues. J gave up 7 bases and V 7 bases, and 15 bases lay outside the gene matches. The CDR3 sequence: CASAPTGAGGRNEQFF. The DNA for the CDR3 is TGTGCTAGTGCACCCACCGGGGCAGGGGGCAGGAATGAGCAGTTCTTC.

This chain uses TRBV7-3 with TRBJ2-7; D gene unclear. V lost 1 base and J lost 3, with 13 bases in between. CDR3 length equals 15 residues. Germline V gene data show CDR1 as SGHTA and CDR2 as FQGTGA. For the CDR3, the DNA is TGTGCCAGCAGCTTAATGCCCGGTCCCGACTACGAGCAGTACTTC. It yields the protein CASSLMPGPDYEQYF.